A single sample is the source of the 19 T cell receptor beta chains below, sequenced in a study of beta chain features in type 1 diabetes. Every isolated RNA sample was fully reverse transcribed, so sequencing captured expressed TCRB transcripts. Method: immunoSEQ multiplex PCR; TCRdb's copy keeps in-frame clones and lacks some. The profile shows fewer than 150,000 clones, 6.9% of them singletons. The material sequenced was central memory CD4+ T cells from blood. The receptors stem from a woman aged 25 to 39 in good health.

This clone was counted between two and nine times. The CDR3 DNA follows: TGTGCCAGCAGCGTAACCCCGGGGACAGGGTCCTTCTATGGCTACACCTTC. Its translation: CASSVTPGTGSFYGYTF. The chain carries TRBV7-9 and TRBJ1-2; TRBD1 matches at 9 bases. This CDR3 comprises 17 residues. Looked up from germline, CDR1 is SEHNR and CDR2 is FQNEAQ (reference sequence). J was trimmed by 4 bases and V by 5 bases; bases with no gene match: 14. Looking up the rest from reference TRBV7-9 and TRBJ1-2 gives the full variable domain: DTGVSQNPRHKITKRGQNVTFRCDPISEHNRLYWYRQTLGQGPEFLTYFQNEAQLEKSRLLSDRFSAERPKGSFSTLEIQRTEQGDSAMYLCASSVTPGTGSFYGYTFGSGTRLTVV.

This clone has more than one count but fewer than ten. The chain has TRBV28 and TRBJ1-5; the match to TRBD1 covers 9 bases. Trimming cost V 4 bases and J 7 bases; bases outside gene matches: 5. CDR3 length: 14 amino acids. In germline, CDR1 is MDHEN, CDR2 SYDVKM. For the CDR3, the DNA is TGTGCCAGCAGTTCCCCAACAGGGGGCCAGCCCCAGCATTTT. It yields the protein CASSSPTGGQPQHF.

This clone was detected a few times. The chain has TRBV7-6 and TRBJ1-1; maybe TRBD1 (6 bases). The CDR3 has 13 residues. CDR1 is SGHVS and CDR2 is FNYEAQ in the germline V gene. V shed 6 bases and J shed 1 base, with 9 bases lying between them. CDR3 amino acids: CASSQDRNTEAFF. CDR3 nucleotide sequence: TGTGCCAGCAGTCAGGACAGGAACACTGAAGCTTTCTTT.

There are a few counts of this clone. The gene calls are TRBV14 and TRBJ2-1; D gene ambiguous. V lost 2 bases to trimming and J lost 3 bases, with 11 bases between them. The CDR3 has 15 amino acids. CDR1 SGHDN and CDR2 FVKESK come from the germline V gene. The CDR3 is CASSQLRNIYNEQFF. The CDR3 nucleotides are TGTGCCAGCAGCCAATTGAGGAACATCTACAATGAGCAGTTCTTC.

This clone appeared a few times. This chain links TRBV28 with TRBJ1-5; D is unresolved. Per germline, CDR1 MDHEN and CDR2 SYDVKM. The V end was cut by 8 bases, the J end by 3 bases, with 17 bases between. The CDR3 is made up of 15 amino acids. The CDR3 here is CASCYLRGSNQPQHF. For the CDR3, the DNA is TGTGCCAGCTGTTATCTTCGGGGTTCCAATCAGCCCCAGCATTTT. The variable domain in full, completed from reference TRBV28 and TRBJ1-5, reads DVKVTQSSRYLVKRTGEKVFLECVQDMDHENMFWYRQDPGLGLRLIYFSYDVKMKEKGDIPEGYSVSREKKERFSLILESASTNQTSMYLCASCYLRGSNQPQHFGDGTRLSIL.

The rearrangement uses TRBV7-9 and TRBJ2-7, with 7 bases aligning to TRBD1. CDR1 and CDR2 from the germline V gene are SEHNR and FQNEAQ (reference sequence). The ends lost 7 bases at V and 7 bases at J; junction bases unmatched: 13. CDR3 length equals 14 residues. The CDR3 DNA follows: TGTGCCAGCACCGACAGGGAGCAAAACAAAGAGCAGTACTTC. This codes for CASTDREQNKEQYF.

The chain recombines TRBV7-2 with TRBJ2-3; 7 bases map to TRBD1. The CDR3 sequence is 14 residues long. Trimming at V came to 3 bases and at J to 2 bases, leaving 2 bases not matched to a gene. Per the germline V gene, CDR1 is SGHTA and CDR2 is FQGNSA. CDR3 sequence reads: CASSFGQDTDTQYF. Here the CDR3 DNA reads TGTGCCAGCAGCTTCGGACAGGACACAGATACGCAGTATTTT.

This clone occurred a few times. The CDR3: CASSYSQNTEAFF. The CDR3 nucleotides read TGTGCCAGCAGTTACTCTCAGAACACTGAAGCTTTCTTT. The chain employs TRBV6-6 and TRBJ1-1; D unclear. The germline V gene encodes CDR1 MNHNY and CDR2 SVGAGI (reference sequence). The CDR3 is 13 amino acids. Trimming left V 0 bases short and J 1 base short, with 3 bases between.

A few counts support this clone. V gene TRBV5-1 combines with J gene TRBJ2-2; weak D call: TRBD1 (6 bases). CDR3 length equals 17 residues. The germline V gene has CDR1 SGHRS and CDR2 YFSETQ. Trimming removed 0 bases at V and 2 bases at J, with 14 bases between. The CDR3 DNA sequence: TGCGCCAGCAGCTTGGTCCCACAGGGAAGCAACACCGGGGAGCTGTTTTTT. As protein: CASSLVPQGSNTGELFF.

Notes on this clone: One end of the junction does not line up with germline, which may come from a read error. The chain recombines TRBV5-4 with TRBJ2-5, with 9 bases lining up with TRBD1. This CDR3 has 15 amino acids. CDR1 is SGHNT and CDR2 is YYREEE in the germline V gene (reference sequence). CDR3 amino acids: CASSQGTGRIETQYF. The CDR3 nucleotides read TGCGCCAGCAGCCAAGGGACAGGGAGGATTGAGACCCAGTACTTC.

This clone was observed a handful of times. In DNA, the CDR3 is TGTGCCACCAGCAGAGTTACTAGGGGGGGCCAAGAGACCCAGTACTTC. It codes for CATSRVTRGGQETQYF. V usage is TRBV15 and J usage is TRBJ2-5; tentative D call: TRBD2 (7 bases). The CDR3 covers 16 residues. Between the trimmed V and J ends, which lost 1 base and 1 base, there was a span of 13 bases. Looked up from germline, CDR1 is LNHNV and CDR2 is YYDKDF (reference sequence).

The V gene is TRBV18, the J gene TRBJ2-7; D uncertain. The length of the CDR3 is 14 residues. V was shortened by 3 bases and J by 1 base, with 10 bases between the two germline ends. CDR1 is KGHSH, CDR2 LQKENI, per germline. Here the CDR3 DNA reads TGTGCCAGCTCACCGGCGGCCCTATCCTACGAGCAGTACTTC. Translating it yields CASSPAALSYEQYF.

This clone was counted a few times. The CDR3 here is CASTPFGTSDWAEQFF. The CDR3 DNA sequence: TGCGCCAGCACCCCCTTCGGGACTAGCGATTGGGCCGAGCAGTTCTTC. This chain uses TRBV5-1 with TRBJ2-1; 10 nucleotides match TRBD2. V shed 6 bases, J shed 10 bases, and the junction held 16 bases outside the gene matches. Germline V gene data show CDR1 as SGHRS and CDR2 as YFSETQ. The CDR3 sequence is 16 residues long.

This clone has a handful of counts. The CDR3 loop is CASSPGHLLYEQYF. In nucleotides, the CDR3 is TGTGCCAGCAGCCCGGGACACCTTCTCTACGAGCAGTACTTC. This chain links TRBV7-2 with TRBJ2-7; D is possibly TRBD1 (6 bases). V dropped 5 bases and J dropped 3 bases, with 14 bases sitting between them. Germline-derived CDR1 and CDR2 are SGHTA and FQGNSA. The CDR3 totals 14 residues.

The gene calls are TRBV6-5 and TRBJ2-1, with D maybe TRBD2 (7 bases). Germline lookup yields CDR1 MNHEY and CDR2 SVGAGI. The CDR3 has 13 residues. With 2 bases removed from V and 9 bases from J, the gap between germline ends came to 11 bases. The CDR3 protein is CASSYGGGGEQFF. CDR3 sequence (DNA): TGTGCCAGCAGTTACGGGGGGGGCGGTGAGCAGTTCTTC.

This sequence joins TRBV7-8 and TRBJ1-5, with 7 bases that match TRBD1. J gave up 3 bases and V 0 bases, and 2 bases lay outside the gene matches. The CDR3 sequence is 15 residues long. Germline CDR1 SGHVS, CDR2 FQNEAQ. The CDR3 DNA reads TGTGCCAGCAGCTTAGCGCAGGGGGTCAATCAGCCCCAGCATTTT. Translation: CASSLAQGVNQPQHF.

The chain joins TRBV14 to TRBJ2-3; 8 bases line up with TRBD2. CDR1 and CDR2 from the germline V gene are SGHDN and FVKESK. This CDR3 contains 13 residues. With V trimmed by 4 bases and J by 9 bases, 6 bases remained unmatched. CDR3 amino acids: CASSPREGGTQYF. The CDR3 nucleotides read TGTGCCAGCAGCCCCCGGGAGGGAGGGACGCAGTATTTT.

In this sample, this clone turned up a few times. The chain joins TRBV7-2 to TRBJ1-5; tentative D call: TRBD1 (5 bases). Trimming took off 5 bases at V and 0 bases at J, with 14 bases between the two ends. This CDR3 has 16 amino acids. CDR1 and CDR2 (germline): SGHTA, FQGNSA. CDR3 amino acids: CASSARAGISNQPQHF. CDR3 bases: TGTGCCAGCAGCGCCCGCGCAGGGATTAGCAATCAGCCCCAGCATTTT.

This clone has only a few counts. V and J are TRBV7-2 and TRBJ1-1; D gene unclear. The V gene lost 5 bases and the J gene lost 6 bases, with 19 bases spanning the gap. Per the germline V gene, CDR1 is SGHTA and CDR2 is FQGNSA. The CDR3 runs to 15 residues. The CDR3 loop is CASSLLSPGKAEAFF. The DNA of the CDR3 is TGTGCCAGCAGCCTACTTAGTCCCGGGAAGGCTGAAGCTTTCTTT.